Below, 8 T cell receptor beta chains from the same sample are listed, as sequenced in a study of shared clonotypes between healthy human individuals. Measured with immunoSEQ multiplex PCR; TCRdb has only the in-frame clones, and not every one. Here the sample spans 600,000 to 800,000 clones, roughly 72% being singletons. Sequencing was done on a sample of memory CD4+ T cells sorted from blood. Subset meaning: CD45RA-negative fraction. Every receptor here comes from a woman aged 30 to 39 in good health.

This clone was counted between two and nine times. The chain recombines TRBV19 with TRBJ2-5, with 7 bases fitting TRBD1. The CDR3 loop spans 14 amino acids. J was trimmed by 5 bases and V by 5 bases; bases with no gene match: 8. Germline values: CDR1 LNHDA, CDR2 SQIVND (reference sequence). The DNA of the CDR3 is TGTGCCAGTAGTGCCCTGACAGGGCGGGAGACCCAGTACTTC. This codes for CASSALTGRETQYF. Full variable domain (missing parts from reference TRBV19 and TRBJ2-5): DGGITQSPKYLFRKEGQNVTLSCEQNLNHDAMYWYRQDPGQGLRLIYYSQIVNDFQKGDIAEGYSVSREKKESFPLTVTSAQKNPTAFYLCASSALTGRETQYFGPGTRLLVL.

This clone has a single count. The gene calls are TRBV9 and TRBJ1-2, with D maybe TRBD1 (5 bases). CDR3 length equals 15 residues. Trimming cost V 3 bases and J 1 base, with 13 bases left between them. The V gene's germline CDR1 is SGDLS and CDR2 YYNGEE. CDR3 sequence: CASSAETVFNYGYTF. In DNA, the CDR3 is TGTGCCAGCAGCGCGGAGACAGTGTTTAACTATGGCTACACCTTC.

The V gene is TRBV29-1, the J gene TRBJ2-5, with D perhaps TRBD1 or TRBD2 (5 bases each). Germline V gene data show CDR1 as SQVTM and CDR2 as ANQGSEA. Trimming took 8 bases from V and 1 from J, leaving 8 bases between them. This CDR3 spans 11 amino acids. CDR3 region: CSSGPQETQYF. The CDR3 nucleotides read TGCAGCTCGGGACCCCAAGAGACCCAGTACTTC.

This clone has a handful of counts. The chain is built from TRBV5-1 and TRBJ1-1; 7 bases map to TRBD1. V was pared by 5 bases and J by 2 bases, with 6 bases of the junction left unmatched. Germline assignment: CDR1 SGHRS and CDR2 YFSETQ. The CDR3 loop spans 14 amino acids. The CDR3 sequence: CASREGARNTEAFF. In nucleotides, the CDR3 is TGCGCCAGCAGGGAGGGGGCGCGAAACACTGAAGCTTTCTTT.

This chain links TRBV9 with TRBJ2-1; D possibly corresponds to TRBD1 (6 bases). The CDR3 consists of 16 residues. V dropped 2 bases and J dropped 1 base, with 13 bases sitting between them. Germline V gene lookup returns CDR1 SGDLS and CDR2 YYNGEE. In nucleotides, the CDR3 is TGTGCCAGCAGCGTCTCACAGGGTAGGTCCTACAATGAGCAGTTCTTC. Translated, it gives CASSVSQGRSYNEQFF.

The chain carries TRBV29-1 and TRBJ1-3; D ambiguous. Germline CDR1 reads SQVTM; CDR2 reads ANQGSEA. Trimming cost V 6 bases and J 4 bases, with 19 bases left between them. The CDR3 is 15 residues long. DNA for the CDR3: TGCAGCGTCTATACCGGGGTTGGTTCGGGAAACACCATATATTTT. It yields the protein CSVYTGVGSGNTIYF.

J is TRBJ1-4 and V is TRBV7-2; 9 bases match TRBD1. The CDR3 is made up of 15 amino acids. Losses at the gene ends were 4 bases for V and 5 bases for J; bases not matched to a gene: 5. Germline CDR1 SGHTA, CDR2 FQGNSA. The CDR3 sequence: CASSYLGTGNEKLFF. DNA of the CDR3: TGTGCCAGCAGCTACCTGGGGACAGGGAATGAAAAACTGTTTTTT.

This clone was seen ten or more times. The chain employs TRBV28 and TRBJ1-5; no reliable D call. The germline gives CDR1 MDHEN, CDR2 SYDVKM. This CDR3 region has 12 residues. The V end was cut by 6 bases, the J end by 2 bases, with 5 bases between. DNA for the CDR3: TGTGCCAGCAGGTTTGGCAATCAGCCCCAGCATTTT. Translating it yields CASRFGNQPQHF.